This entry describes one T cell receptor (beta chain). Its antigen is not identified. Study donors comprised healthy, HIV-negative adults devoid of recent acute infection or vaccination. TCRdb's table, derived via immunoSEQ multiplex PCR, lists solely in-frame clones and lacks some. The profile shows 600,000 to 750,000 clones, 72% of them singletons. The CDR3 is made up of 17 amino acids. V lost 4 bases to trimming and J lost 0 bases; unmatched junction nucleotides: 9. Germline CDR1 and CDR2: LNHDA and SQIVND (reference sequence). The sample originates from a study of shared clonotypes between healthy human individuals. Findings and limits, study-wide: Naive CD4 clonotypes overlapped across a few donors at approximately 5%. Rarefaction showed that sequencing of sorted subsets was incomplete (despite large depth). Lower generation probabilities were found for non-shared clonotypes than for those shared by all four donors.

Source material: memory CD4+ T cells sorted from blood. Subset meaning: CD45RA-negative fraction. The sequence came from a woman in her 30s in good health. The V and J genes are TRBV19 and TRBJ2-1, with TRBD1 matching over 7 bases. For the CDR3, the DNA is TGTGCCAGTAGTACCCAGGGACAGCTGATCTCCTACAATGAGCAGTTCTTC. It specifies CASSTQGQLISYNEQFF.